The T cell receptor beta chain under discussion was sequenced for a study of beta chain features in type 1 diabetes (dated 2018 in TCRdb). About the full investigation: Mean age, gender distribution, total cell number and subset yield did not differ between patients and healthy donors. Across all samples, some 110,000,000 sorted cells were examined, and cell number per subset correlated strongly with RNA yield. In the study, recently diagnosed type 1 diabetes patients and matched healthy donors were compared on the TCRB repertoires of their sorted circulating CD4+ T cell subsets. Regulatory and stem cell-like memory subsets were obtained from only 8 patients and roughly 8 healthy donors, while naive and central memory subsets were obtained from all 30 or so donors.

Each donor gave one peripheral blood draw, averaging roughly 0.11 L, which was collected into heparinised tubes. A BD FACSAria II was used to sort naive, central memory, regulatory and stem cell-like memory CD4+ T cells with a panel that included CD45RO, CCR7, CD25, CD127, CD95 and CD27. A purity above 95% was achieved for all sorted populations. Right away, PBMCs were isolated by Lymphoprep density gradient centrifugation and were stained directly, with no culture step. Samples were stained and sorted in pairs, with one healthy donor and one patient per experiment, so that batch effects were minimized. Study-wide conclusions, independent of this receptor: In all four CD4+ subsets, TCRB CDR3 length was moderately but significantly shorter in type 1 diabetes patients. Naive, central memory and regulatory TCRB repertoires appeared more similar among patients than among healthy donors. Because cDNA rather than genomic DNA was sequenced, highly expressing activated cells could have been over-represented, although no difference in activation and CD3 levels was found between groups. HLA sub-analyses involved small numbers of individuals, so any influence of HLA type on TCRB rearrangement remained unresolved. At VDJ recombination sites, patients with type 1 diabetes made fewer insertions and deleted more nucleotides, a pattern implying thymic rearrangement abnormalities. Shorter templates might be favored by PCR, yet because patient and control samples were amplified and corrected together, any such skew would affect both groups equally.

As for this clone: This receptor's antigen is unknown. One base away there is no much larger clone; base qualities are not given.

The entire isolated RNA was reverse transcribed using the High Capacity cDNA Reverse Transcription Kit, and thus expressed TCRB transcripts were sequenced. Deep immunoSEQ sequencing was performed on naive, central memory and regulatory T cell samples, with an average of approximately 3.9 million total reads per sample. Sorted cells were lysed in RLT buffer and RNA was extracted with DNase-treated RNeasy Micro or Mini kits, depending on cell number. To prevent cross-contamination, every cell subset was processed on its own, while patient and healthy donor samples were processed together. The immunoSEQ multiplex PCR was used to amplify TCRB sequences from cDNA, yielding 87-bp fragments that span the CDR3 region. Sequencing of the amplicons was performed on the Illumina HiSeq platform. The study's own analysis went as follows. PCR bias was corrected computationally using synthetic template baselines, and reads within Hamming distance 2 were collapsed, with unmergeable singletons discarded. Reads were aligned against IMGT to assign V, D and J genes, CDR3 length and insertions or deletions at six rearrangement sites. Within each subset, clonotype counts were normalized to sorted cell number, and only after that were true diversity and Gini coefficients computed with the tcR R package. The overlap coefficient, calculated on TCRB nucleotide sequences, was used to quantify repertoire sharing. TCRdb mirrors the immuneACCESS table, restricted to in-frame sequences. Some clones are absent from its copies; in checked studies, under half trace to an unresolved V gene, and the reason for the others is unknown. V, J and clone size derive from that table, while D and trimming were established from the DNA sequence. The sample table lists approximately 100,000 clones, roughly 28% of them with a count of one. The top ten constitute 0.5% to 0.6% of the sample.

The sequenced sample consisted of central memory CD4+ T cells from blood. This clonotype was obtained from a woman in her late teens or twenties with type 1 diabetes.

The CDR3 reads CASSTQATDWGPDTQYF. Read as DNA, the sequence is TGTGCCAGCAGCACCCAAGCGACGGACTGGGGGCCAGATACGCAGTATTTT. This chain is built from TRBV21-1 and TRBJ2-3; the listed D gene, TRBD1, was not tested against the DNA. TRBV21-1 is a recognized pseudogene. Reading from cysteine to phenylalanine, the CDR3 counts 17 amino acids. The read is trimmed to its CDR3 DNA, 51 bases read in frame from base 1.